This T cell receptor beta chain emerged from a study of cytomegalovirus exposure and HLA in healthy donors. The PCR made use of 60 Vbeta and 13 Jbeta primers. Sequencing was performed with immunoSEQ multiplex PCR; in TCRdb, only in-frame clones are kept and a portion is missing. Of hundreds of thousands of clones in the sample, over 85% were seen once. CDR1 and CDR2 from the germline V gene are MNHEY and SMNVEV (reference sequence). Between the trimmed V and J ends, which lost 6 bases and 5 bases, there was a span of 22 bases. The CDR3 covers 16 residues. This receptor was identified in a woman under 30 in good health and CMV-seronegative. Sequencing was done on a sample of PBMCs. The chain recombines TRBV27 with TRBJ1-1; D uncertain. The CDR3 nucleotides are TGTGCCAGCAGCCTCGGTGATAGGTGGGCTGGAACTGAAGCTTTCTTT. Protein product: CASSLGDRWAGTEAFF.